The sequence of this T cell receptor (beta chain) was determined in a study of blood T cells in healthy people across ages. The authors ran a second PCR of roughly 6 to 12 cycles using a sample-barcoded 5' primer and a J-beta primer mix. Through a template-switch adaptor with 12 random nucleotides, each cDNA molecule received a tag. TCRdb used MiXCR to reprocess the 5' RACE reads, holding one entry per CDR3 protein. The sample includes about 1.8 million distinct CDR3 sequences, approximately 50% of them seen just once. Comment on this clonotype: Antigen specificity is unknown.

Study findings and constraints: Greater diversity and more naive CD4+ cells were seen in long-lived donors than in aged donors. Roughly linearly, TCR beta diversity per million T cells fell as age increased.

The V gene lost 3 bases and the J gene lost 2 bases, with 7 bases spanning the gap. This CDR3 region has 13 residues. Germline-derived CDR1 and CDR2 are LGHDT and YNNKEL (reference sequence). The donors, aged roughly 6 to 90, were healthy Caucasians from Russia. Sequenced: blood. The rearrangement joins TRBV3-1 to TRBJ2-5, with a tentative D call TRBD2 (6 bases). The TCR sequence derives from a woman aged 40 to 50 in good health. The CDR3 region is CASSHLAQETQYF. The CDR3 nucleotides read TGTGCCAGCAGCCATCTAGCGCAAGAGACCCAGTACTTC.